The rows below give T cell receptor beta chains drawn from one sample of a study of blood T cells in healthy people across ages. TCRdb re-called the 5' RACE reads with MiXCR, one entry per CDR3 protein. The table records hundreds of thousands of distinct CDR3 sequences, approximately 52% of them present only once. Sequenced sample: blood. Receptors were obtained from a woman at least 80 years old in good health. Each CDR3 is given with its conserved first and last residue. D genes are given only for firm matches. Part of the rows lack a size; the others show once, few, many or a class for expanded clones.

D gene: -
J gene: TRBJ1-1
clone size: -
V gene: TRBV29-1
CDR3 DNA: TGCAGCGTTCAGTACGCCAGACCAAGGGGTGAAGCTTTCTTT
CDR3 protein: CSVQYARPRGEAFF

D gene: -
J gene: TRBJ2-1
clone size: -
V gene: TRBV10-3
CDR3 DNA: TGTGCCATCAGTTCGGCCGGGGGTTCCCACAATGAGCAGTTCTTC
CDR3 protein: CAISSAGGSHNEQFF

D gene: -
J gene: TRBJ2-1
clone size: -
V gene: TRBV15
CDR3 DNA: TGTGCCACCAGGTTGCTTAGCGGTCACAATGAGCAGTTCTTC
CDR3 protein: CATRLLSGHNEQFF

D gene: TRBD2
J gene: TRBJ2-5
clone size: many
V gene: TRBV10-3
CDR3 DNA: TGTGCCATTTCCTCGGGACTACAAGAGACCCAGTACTTC
CDR3 protein: CAISSGLQETQYF

D gene: TRBD1
J gene: TRBJ1-5
clone size: -
V gene: TRBV6-1
CDR3 DNA: TGTGCCAGCAGTCCCAACGGGGACAGGGGGCTTAGCAATCAGCCCCAGCATTTT
CDR3 protein: CASSPNGDRGLSNQPQHF

D gene: -
J gene: TRBJ2-2
clone size: -
V gene: TRBV7-3
CDR3 DNA: TGTGCCAGCAGCTTACGTAGGGGTAGCGCCGGGGAGCTGTTTTTT
CDR3 protein: CASSLRRGSAGELFF

D gene: -
J gene: TRBJ2-7
clone size: many
V gene: TRBV7-2
CDR3 DNA: TGTGCCAGCAGCTTGGGGAGTATTAACTACGAGCAGTACTTC
CDR3 protein: CASSLGSINYEQYF

D gene: TRBD1
J gene: TRBJ2-4
clone size: many
V gene: TRBV5-1
CDR3 DNA: TGCGCCAGCAGCTTCCAAGCACAGGGGGCCCAAAACATTCAGTACTTC
CDR3 protein: CASSFQAQGAQNIQYF

D gene: TRBD2
J gene: TRBJ2-1
clone size: many
V gene: TRBV12-3/TRBV12-4
CDR3 DNA: TGTGCCAGCAGCTTAGCGGGAGGGTTAGGATGGGAGCAGTTCTTC
CDR3 protein: CASSLAGGLGWEQFF

D gene: -
J gene: TRBJ2-2
clone size: -
V gene: TRBV2
CDR3 DNA: TGTGCCAGCAGGGCAACAGGGTTCACCGGGGAGCTGTTTTTT
CDR3 protein: CASRATGFTGELFF

D gene: -
J gene: TRBJ2-1
clone size: -
V gene: TRBV7-9
CDR3 DNA: TGTGCCAGCATCGAGGACACTCCCTACAATGAGCAGTTCTTC
CDR3 protein: CASIEDTPYNEQFF

D gene: TRBD1
J gene: TRBJ2-1
clone size: many
V gene: TRBV12-3/TRBV12-4
CDR3 DNA: TGTGCCAGCAGTCTCGGACAGGCCGAGTTCTTC
CDR3 protein: CASSLGQAEFF

D gene: TRBD2
J gene: TRBJ2-1
clone size: -
V gene: TRBV20-1
CDR3 DNA: TGCAGTGCTATAAAGGGGCTAGCGGGGGTCTACAATGAGCAGTTCTTC
CDR3 protein: CSAIKGLAGVYNEQFF

D gene: TRBD2
J gene: TRBJ2-1
clone size: -
V gene: TRBV4-2
CDR3 DNA: TGTGCCAGCAGCCCAAGGGGACTAGCGGGGGGGCTGAATGAGCAGTTCTTC
CDR3 protein: CASSPRGLAGGLNEQFF

D gene: -
J gene: TRBJ2-7
clone size: few
V gene: TRBV13
CDR3 DNA: TGTGCCAGCAGTTACCAGACGGTCAGCTCCTACAATGAGCAGTACTTC
CDR3 protein: CASSYQTVSSYNEQYF

D gene: -
J gene: TRBJ2-3
clone size: many
V gene: TRBV18
CDR3 DNA: TGTGCCAGCTCACCAGACAGGCTGACAGATACGCAGTATTTT
CDR3 protein: CASSPDRLTDTQYF

D gene: TRBD2
J gene: TRBJ2-1
clone size: -
V gene: TRBV5-1
CDR3 DNA: TGCGCCAGCAGCTACGGGACTAGCGGGGATACTGAGCAGTTCTTC
CDR3 protein: CASSYGTSGDTEQFF

D gene: -
J gene: TRBJ2-2
clone size: -
V gene: TRBV7-2
CDR3 DNA: TGTGCCAGCAGCCGAAGCCGCGGGGGCAGGAAGGGCGGGGAGCTGTTTTTT
CDR3 protein: CASSRSRGGRKGGELFF

D gene: -
J gene: TRBJ2-5
clone size: -
V gene: TRBV29-1
CDR3 DNA: TGCAGCGTTGATGGGCAGCAAGAGACCCAGTACTTC
CDR3 protein: CSVDGQQETQYF

D gene: -
J gene: TRBJ2-5
clone size: -
V gene: TRBV20-1
CDR3 DNA: TGCAGTGCCGACGGGCGGCATGAAGAGACCCAGTACTTC
CDR3 protein: CSADGRHEETQYF

D gene: -
J gene: TRBJ2-7
clone size: many
V gene: TRBV6-6
CDR3 DNA: TGTGCCAGCAGTCGCTCCGAAATCTCCTACGAGCAGTACTTC
CDR3 protein: CASSRSEISYEQYF

D gene: TRBD2
J gene: TRBJ2-1
clone size: once
V gene: TRBV5-1
CDR3 DNA: TGCGCCAGCAGCACCATACCCTCCAGCGGGGTTATCGCAGATACGCAGTTCTTC
CDR3 protein: CASSTIPSSGVIADTQFF

D gene: -
J gene: TRBJ2-4
clone size: few
V gene: TRBV5-1
CDR3 DNA: TGCGCCAGCAGCTTGGAGGGAACGCCAAACATTCAGTACTTC
CDR3 protein: CASSLEGTPNIQYF

D gene: -
J gene: TRBJ1-5
clone size: many
V gene: TRBV29-1
CDR3 DNA: TGCAGCGTTAAAATGGAGGCAGGGCTTCAGGGCAATCAGCCCCAGCATTTT
CDR3 protein: CSVKMEAGLQGNQPQHF

D gene: TRBD1
J gene: TRBJ2-7
clone size: -
V gene: TRBV9
CDR3 DNA: TGTGCCAGCAGCGCACGGGACAGTAGCTCCTACGAGCAGTACTTC
CDR3 protein: CASSARDSSSYEQYF

D gene: TRBD2
J gene: TRBJ2-1
clone size: few
V gene: TRBV20-1
CDR3 DNA: TGCAGTGCTAGAACAACTTATGGCGGGGGCTCCTACAATGAGCAGTTCTTC
CDR3 protein: CSARTTYGGGSYNEQFF

D gene: TRBD1
J gene: TRBJ2-7
clone size: -
V gene: TRBV24-1
CDR3 DNA: TGTGCCACCAGTGATGCAGACAGGGCCTACGAGCAGTACTTC
CDR3 protein: CATSDADRAYEQYF

D gene: TRBD2
J gene: TRBJ2-3
clone size: -
V gene: TRBV7-6
CDR3 DNA: TGTGCCAGCAGCTTAGTCCACCCCGGACTAGCGGGATTGATAGATACGCAGTATTTT
CDR3 protein: CASSLVHPGLAGLIDTQYF

D gene: TRBD2
J gene: TRBJ2-3
clone size: -
V gene: TRBV7-2
CDR3 DNA: TGTGCCAGCAGCAATAACCCGGGACTAGGGGTAGATACGCAGTATTTT
CDR3 protein: CASSNNPGLGVDTQYF

D gene: TRBD1
J gene: TRBJ1-6
clone size: few
V gene: TRBV4-1
CDR3 DNA: TGCGCCAGCAGCCAAGATCGGATGGGACAGGGAACCTATAATTCACCCCTCCACTTT
CDR3 protein: CASSQDRMGQGTYNSPLHF

D gene: TRBD1
J gene: TRBJ2-7
clone size: -
V gene: TRBV12-3/TRBV12-4
CDR3 DNA: TGTGCCAGCAGTAAAAGGGGACAGGGCTTGGGAAGGGACTACGAGCAGTACTTC
CDR3 protein: CASSKRGQGLGRDYEQYF

D gene: TRBD1
J gene: TRBJ1-1
clone size: -
V gene: TRBV29-1
CDR3 DNA: TGCAGCGTAAGGACAGGGGGCGAATTCACTGAAGCTTTCTTT
CDR3 protein: CSVRTGGEFTEAFF

D gene: TRBD2
J gene: TRBJ2-3
clone size: -
V gene: TRBV5-1
CDR3 DNA: TGCGCCAGCAGCTTTAGCGGGGGAGTCGCAGATACGCAGTATTTT
CDR3 protein: CASSFSGGVADTQYF

D gene: -
J gene: TRBJ2-2
clone size: few
V gene: TRBV10-3
CDR3 DNA: TGTGCCATCAGACTGACAGGTAGTACGGCCGGGGAGCTGTTTTTT
CDR3 protein: CAIRLTGSTAGELFF

D gene: -
J gene: TRBJ2-1
clone size: many
V gene: TRBV27
CDR3 DNA: TGTGCCAGCAGTACCACCTCCTACAATGAGCAGTTCTTC
CDR3 protein: CASSTTSYNEQFF

D gene: TRBD2
J gene: TRBJ2-1
clone size: many
V gene: TRBV24-1
CDR3 DNA: TGTGCCACCAGTGCCCCGGGACTAGCATCCTACAATGAGCAGTTCTTC
CDR3 protein: CATSAPGLASYNEQFF

D gene: TRBD1
J gene: TRBJ2-1
clone size: -
V gene: TRBV29-1
CDR3 DNA: TGCAGCGGGGGGGACAGGGGGTACAATGAGCAGTTCTTC
CDR3 protein: CSGGDRGYNEQFF

D gene: TRBD1
J gene: TRBJ1-1
clone size: -
V gene: TRBV20-1
CDR3 DNA: TGCAGTGCTAGGCCCGGGACAGGCTTGAACACTGAAGCTTTCTTT
CDR3 protein: CSARPGTGLNTEAFF

D gene: TRBD1
J gene: TRBJ2-5
clone size: -
V gene: TRBV6-6
CDR3 DNA: TGTGCCAGCACCCAGGGGGCTCCCCAAGAGACCCAGTACTTC
CDR3 protein: CASTQGAPQETQYF

D gene: TRBD1
J gene: TRBJ1-1
clone size: -
V gene: TRBV6-4
CDR3 DNA: TGTGCCAGCAGTCCCAAAACCTCGACAGGGGGCACTGAAGCTTTCTTT
CDR3 protein: CASSPKTSTGGTEAFF

D gene: TRBD1
J gene: TRBJ2-3
clone size: -
V gene: TRBV6-1
CDR3 DNA: TGTGCCAGCAGTGAAGCGTACGGACAGGGCGGGGATACGCAGTATTTT
CDR3 protein: CASSEAYGQGGDTQYF

D gene: -
J gene: TRBJ2-5
clone size: many
V gene: TRBV28
CDR3 DNA: TGTGCCAGCAGCATTGTGGGGACTTCTGGGACCCAGTACTTC
CDR3 protein: CASSIVGTSGTQYF

D gene: -
J gene: TRBJ2-3
clone size: -
V gene: TRBV12-3/TRBV12-4
CDR3 DNA: TGTGCCAGCGGGTCACCCTCCCCGATGGTTAGCACAGATACGCAGTATTTT
CDR3 protein: CASGSPSPMVSTDTQYF

D gene: -
J gene: TRBJ2-7
clone size: -
V gene: TRBV6-2/TRBV6-3
CDR3 DNA: TGTGCCAGCAGAGAGACCGGGACTTTAGAAGGCGAGCAGTACTTC
CDR3 protein: CASRETGTLEGEQYF

D gene: -
J gene: TRBJ1-1
clone size: -
V gene: TRBV4-1
CDR3 DNA: TGCGCCAGCAGCCCCCCGGGAGGGGGGACCCAACAGAACACTGAAGCTTTCTTT
CDR3 protein: CASSPPGGGTQQNTEAFF

D gene: -
J gene: TRBJ2-1
clone size: -
V gene: TRBV12-3/TRBV12-4
CDR3 DNA: TGTGCCGGCAGTATCGGGTCATCCACCTACAATGAGCAGTTCTTC
CDR3 protein: CAGSIGSSTYNEQFF

D gene: TRBD2
J gene: TRBJ2-1
clone size: -
V gene: TRBV7-2
CDR3 DNA: TGTGCCAGCAGCGCCGGGACTAGCGCCAGTTTGATAAACAATGAGCAGTTCTTC
CDR3 protein: CASSAGTSASLINNEQFF

D gene: TRBD2
J gene: TRBJ2-1
clone size: many
V gene: TRBV9
CDR3 DNA: TGTGCCAGCACCGCGGGAGGGCACTTAGCTAACAATGAGCAGTTCTTC
CDR3 protein: CASTAGGHLANNEQFF

D gene: TRBD2
J gene: TRBJ2-3
clone size: -
V gene: TRBV10-3
CDR3 DNA: TGTGCCATCAGGGATGGACTAGCGGCCATCACAGATACGCAGTATTTT
CDR3 protein: CAIRDGLAAITDTQYF

D gene: -
J gene: TRBJ1-1
clone size: many
V gene: TRBV6-2/TRBV6-3
CDR3 DNA: TGTGCCAGCAGGACCCCCAACACTGAAGCTTTCTTT
CDR3 protein: CASRTPNTEAFF

D gene: -
J gene: TRBJ1-4
clone size: few
V gene: TRBV7-9
CDR3 DNA: TGTGCCAGCAGCTCGGACGGGGAAGGCACTAATGAAAAACTGTTTTTT
CDR3 protein: CASSSDGEGTNEKLFF

D gene: TRBD1
J gene: TRBJ2-7
clone size: few
V gene: TRBV5-1
CDR3 DNA: TGCGCCAGCAGCCGGACTGGGACAGGGTACGAGCAGTACTTC
CDR3 protein: CASSRTGTGYEQYF

D gene: TRBD1
J gene: TRBJ1-6
clone size: -
V gene: TRBV20-1
CDR3 DNA: TGCAGTGCTAGCCGGGACAGATATAATTCACCCCTCCACTTT
CDR3 protein: CSASRDRYNSPLHF

D gene: -
J gene: TRBJ1-4
clone size: -
V gene: TRBV7-6
CDR3 DNA: TGTGCCAGCAGTCCACCCGGGACAATAAAGATCCTGTTTTTT
CDR3 protein: CASSPPGTIKILFF

D gene: -
J gene: TRBJ1-5
clone size: -
V gene: TRBV28
CDR3 DNA: TGTGCCAGCAGTTTATACGGTAGCAATCAGCCCCAGCATTTT
CDR3 protein: CASSLYGSNQPQHF

D gene: TRBD1
J gene: TRBJ2-5
clone size: -
V gene: TRBV15
CDR3 DNA: TGTGCCACCAGCAGAGATTGGGGGACAGCCCAAGAGACCCAGTACTTC
CDR3 protein: CATSRDWGTAQETQYF

D gene: -
J gene: TRBJ2-3
clone size: -
V gene: TRBV18
CDR3 DNA: TGTGCCAGCTCACCACAAGGAGGGGCGCAGTATTTT
CDR3 protein: CASSPQGGAQYF